This T cell receptor (beta chain) derives from a study of blood T cell repertoires in COVID-19. Looking at the study overall: Both acute and convalescent COVID-19 samples were obtained from the United States, Italy and Spain. T cells, B-cell-depleted T cells, or PBMCs supplied cDNA or gDNA.

This CDR3 has 16 amino acids. J gave up 3 bases and V 5 bases, and 9 bases lay outside the gene matches. The germline V gene has CDR1 SGHAT and CDR2 FQNNGV. Original processing methods: For nucleated cells, counts were estimated from reference gene primer amplification. Measured with immunoSEQ multiplex PCR; TCRdb has only the in-frame clones, and not every one. Clonal size and the V and J genes are those of that table, whereas D and trimming came from the DNA. Of about 150,000 clones in the sample, 80% to 90% were seen once. Sequenced material: peripheral blood. This receptor was identified in a woman aged 40-49 years with acute or convalescent COVID-19. The rearrangement uses TRBV11-2 and TRBJ1-1, with TRBD1 matching 10 bases. The CDR3: CASSQTPGQGDTEAFF. CDR3 nucleotides: TGTGCCAGCAGCCAGACCCCCGGACAGGGGGACACTGAAGCTTTCTTT. Full variable domain (outside the CDR3, taken from reference TRBV11-2 and TRBJ1-1): EAGVAQSPRYKIIEKRQSVAFWCNPISGHATLYWYQQILGQGPKLLIQFQNNGVVDDSQLPKDRFSAERLKGVDSTLKIQPAKLEDSAVYLCASSQTPGQGDTEAFFGQGTRLTVV.